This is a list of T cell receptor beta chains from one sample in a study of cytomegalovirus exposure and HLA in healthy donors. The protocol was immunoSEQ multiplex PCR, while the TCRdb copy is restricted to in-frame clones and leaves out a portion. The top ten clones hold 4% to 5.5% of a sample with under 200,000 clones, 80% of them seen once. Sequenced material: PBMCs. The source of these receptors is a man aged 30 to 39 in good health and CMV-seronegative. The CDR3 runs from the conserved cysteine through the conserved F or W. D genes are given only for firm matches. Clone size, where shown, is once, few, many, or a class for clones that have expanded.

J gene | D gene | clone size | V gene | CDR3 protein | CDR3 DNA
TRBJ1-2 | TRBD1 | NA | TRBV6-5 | CASSLQGAGGYTF | TGTGCCAGCAGTTTACAGGGGGCGGGTGGCTACACCTTC
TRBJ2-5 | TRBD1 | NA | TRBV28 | CASTTGGRETQYF | TGTGCCAGTACGACAGGGGGCCGGGAGACCCAGTACTTC
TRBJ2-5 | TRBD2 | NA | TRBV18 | CASSPRTSGQETQYF | TGTGCCAGCTCACCAAGGACTAGCGGGCAAGAGACCCAGTACTTC
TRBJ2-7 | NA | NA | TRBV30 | CAWTPGQVTYEQYF | TGTGCCTGGACACCGGGTCAAGTGACCTACGAGCAGTACTTC
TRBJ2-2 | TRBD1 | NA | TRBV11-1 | CASSSGGWLDTGELFF | TGTGCCAGCAGCTCAGGGGGCTGGTTGGACACCGGGGAGCTGTTTTTT
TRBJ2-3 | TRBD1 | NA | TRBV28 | CASSLDRGTDTQYF | TGTGCCAGCAGCTTAGACAGGGGCACAGATACGCAGTATTTT
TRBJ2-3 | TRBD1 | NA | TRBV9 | CASSRRQGALADTQYF | TGTGCCAGCAGCAGAAGACAGGGGGCTTTGGCAGATACGCAGTATTTT
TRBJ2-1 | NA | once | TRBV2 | CASSVGASSYNEQFF | TGTGCCAGCAGTGTCGGAGCTAGCTCCTACAATGAGCAGTTCTTC
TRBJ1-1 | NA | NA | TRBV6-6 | CASSFQGMNTEAFF | TGTGCCAGCAGTTTCCAGGGTATGAACACTGAAGCTTTCTTT
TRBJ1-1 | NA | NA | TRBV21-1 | CASSKGETGVGPEAFF | TGTGCCAGCAGCAAGGGGGAGACAGGGGTCGGCCCTGAAGCTTTCTTT
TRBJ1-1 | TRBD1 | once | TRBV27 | CASSLTGGLNTEAFF | TGTGCCAGCAGTTTGACAGGGGGATTGAACACTGAAGCTTTCTTT
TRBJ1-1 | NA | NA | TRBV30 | CAWSVREGRTNTEAFF | TGTGCCTGGAGTGTACGGGAGGGGCGCACGAACACTGAAGCTTTCTTT
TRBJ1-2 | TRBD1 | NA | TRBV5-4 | CASSRGDRVGCGYTF | TGTGCCAGCAGCCGTGGGGACAGGGTAGGATGCGGCTACACCTTC
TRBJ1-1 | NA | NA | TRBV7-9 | CASSLNGASSGAFF | TGTGCCAGCAGCCTAAACGGTGCTTCCAGCGGAGCTTTCTTT
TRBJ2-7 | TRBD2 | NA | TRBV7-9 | CASSSRGGIAYGEQYF | TGTGCCAGCAGCTCCCGGGGGGGCATCGCTTACGGGGAGCAGTACTTC
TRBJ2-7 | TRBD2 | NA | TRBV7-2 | CASTPRGGSYEQYF | TGTGCCAGCACCCCGCGCGGGGGTTCCTACGAGCAGTACTTC
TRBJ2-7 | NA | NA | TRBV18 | CASSEGPRTQPSYEQYF | TGTGCCAGCTCGGAGGGCCCTCGAACTCAACCCTCCTACGAGCAGTACTTC
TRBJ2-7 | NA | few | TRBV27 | CASSFGEGEQYF | TGTGCCAGCAGTTTCGGAGAAGGAGAGCAGTACTTC
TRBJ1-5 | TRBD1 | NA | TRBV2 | CASTGGGNQPQHF | TGTGCCAGCACAGGGGGCGGCAATCAGCCCCAGCATTTT
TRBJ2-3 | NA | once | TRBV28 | CASSLEISTDTQYF | TGTGCCAGCAGTTTGGAGATTTCCACAGATACGCAGTATTTT